What follows is one TCR beta chain and its context. The target antigen is unknown. This entry belongs to a study of CXCR3-negative and CXCR3-positive naive CD8 T cells. Findings of the study overall: Naive cells with CXCR3 showed TRB CDR3s that were more hydrophobic than those in CXCR3-negative naive cells. Diversity ran similarly high across both naive subsets but far lower in memory CD8+ cells. Memory cells showed distinct TRBV-TRBJ patterns, while the two naive subsets matched. Fresh PBMCs were used in most assays, and CXCR3 expression partially decreased after cryopreservation.

The authors made the TRB cDNA libraries by 5' RACE using UMI labels. One entry per CDR3 protein, without DNA, is what TCRdb gives after re-calling the 5' RACE reads. Its clone listing holds around 150,000 distinct CDR3 sequences. Sequencing was done on a sample of naive CXCR3+ CD8+ T cells from blood. The sample's subset: CD45RO-CCR7+CD27+CD95- naive CD8+ T cells expressing CXCR3 (TNR3+). The sequence was collected from a human donor in good health. Some clones in this sample may be carry-over from other donors' samples.

The CDR3 sequence: CASSEPREHSYEQYF. The chain recombines TRBV2 with TRBJ2-7; TCRdb's D call of TRBD2 is untestable without DNA. Germline assignment: CDR1 SNHLY and CDR2 FYNNEI. CDR3 length: 15 amino acids.